The rows below give T cell receptor beta chains drawn from one sample of a study of blood T cell repertoires in COVID-19. Assay: immunoSEQ multiplex PCR; the TCRdb copy retains only in-frame clones and omits some. The data contain about 190,000 clones, 75% to 90% of them singletons. Sample: peripheral blood. All receptors derive from a man aged 30 to 45 with acute or convalescent COVID-19. The CDR3 runs from the conserved cysteine through the conserved F or W. The D gene is left open where the match is weak. For some rows the clone size is stated as once, few or many, or as a class when expanded; others skip it.

TRBJ2-3	TRBV30	TRBD1	-	TGTGCCTGGGCGACAGGGGCCACAGATACGCAGTATTTT	CAWATGATDTQYF
TRBJ2-3	TRBV2	TRBD2	-	TGTGCCAGCAGTGATGCCGGACTAGCGGGGGGGCAGGATACGCAGTATTTT	CASSDAGLAGGQDTQYF
TRBJ2-1	TRBV7-8	-	-	TGTGCCAGCAGCTTCCCAGGGGCCTCCTACAATGAGCAGTTCTTC	CASSFPGASYNEQFF
TRBJ1-6	TRBV7-9	-	-	TGTGCCAGCAGTAGGGGGTTTAATTCACCCCTCCACTTT	CASSRGFNSPLHF
TRBJ2-7	TRBV5-4	-	once	TGTGCCAGCAGCCTCGAGCGGAGGAGAGAGCAGTACTTC	CASSLERRREQYF
TRBJ1-2	TRBV5-1	-	-	TGCGCCAGCTCGGGGGATCTTGGCTACACCTTC	CASSGDLGYTF
TRBJ1-2	TRBV28	TRBD1	-	TGTGCCAGCAGTGAGACAGGGATTAACTATGGCTACACCTTC	CASSETGINYGYTF
TRBJ1-4	TRBV28	TRBD1	few	TGTGCCAGCAGGCGAACTAGAAGGGGACAGGAAAAACTGTTTTTT	CASRRTRRGQEKLFF
TRBJ1-1	TRBV28	TRBD1	-	TGTGCCAGCAGTTTAACCCCTCGGACAGGGCCTGAAGCTTTCTTT	CASSLTPRTGPEAFF
TRBJ2-1	TRBV7-3	-	-	TGTGCCAGCAGCTTAGAGGGGGGGAGCTCCTACAATGAGCAGTTCTTC	CASSLEGGSSYNEQFF
TRBJ1-1	TRBV5-4	TRBD1	-	TGTGCCAGCAGCCGGCCGGTAGAGGGGGCATTCACTGAAGCTTTCTTT	CASSRPVEGAFTEAFF
TRBJ2-3	TRBV11-2	TRBD2	-	TGTGCCAGCAGCTTAGGGTTGTTGGGCGGGGGGCGCACAGATACGCAGTATTTT	CASSLGLLGGGRTDTQYF
TRBJ1-1	TRBV5-6	-	-	TGTGCCAGCAGCTTGGGCCCGGGGGGCACTGAAGCTTTCTTT	CASSLGPGGTEAFF
TRBJ1-1	TRBV18	-	-	TGTGCCAGCTCACCACCTCAAGAGTGGAACACTGAAGCTTTCTTT	CASSPPQEWNTEAFF
TRBJ2-7	TRBV19	TRBD1	-	TGTGCCAGTAGTACGGACAGGGCAGGGGAGCAGTACTTC	CASSTDRAGEQYF
TRBJ2-2	TRBV3-1/TRBV3-2	-	-	TGTGCCAGCAGGGGGGGAGCGGAGCTGTTTTTT	CASRGGAELFF
TRBJ2-5	TRBV28	-	-	TGTGCCAGCAGTTTATGGGCAGGGAAAAAGACCCAGTACTTC	CASSLWAGKKTQYF
TRBJ2-7	TRBV28	TRBD2	-	TGTGCCAGCCTAGCGGGAGGGTCCAGCTCCTACGAGCAGTACTTC	CASLAGGSSSYEQYF
TRBJ1-5	TRBV28	TRBD1	-	TGTGCCAGCAACAGGGGCGGGGGCAATCAGCCCCAGCATTTT	CASNRGGGNQPQHF
TRBJ2-7	TRBV13	-	-	TGTGCCAGCAGCTCCGGCCGGGGGTTTAAGTACGAGCAGTACTTC	CASSSGRGFKYEQYF
TRBJ2-1	TRBV11-3	TRBD2	-	TGTGCCAGCAGCGGGGGACTAGCGGGAGACTACAATGAGCAGTTCTTC	CASSGGLAGDYNEQFF
TRBJ2-3	TRBV9	TRBD2	once	TGTGCCAGCAGCGGGACGGGAGGGGATACGCAGTATTTT	CASSGTGGDTQYF